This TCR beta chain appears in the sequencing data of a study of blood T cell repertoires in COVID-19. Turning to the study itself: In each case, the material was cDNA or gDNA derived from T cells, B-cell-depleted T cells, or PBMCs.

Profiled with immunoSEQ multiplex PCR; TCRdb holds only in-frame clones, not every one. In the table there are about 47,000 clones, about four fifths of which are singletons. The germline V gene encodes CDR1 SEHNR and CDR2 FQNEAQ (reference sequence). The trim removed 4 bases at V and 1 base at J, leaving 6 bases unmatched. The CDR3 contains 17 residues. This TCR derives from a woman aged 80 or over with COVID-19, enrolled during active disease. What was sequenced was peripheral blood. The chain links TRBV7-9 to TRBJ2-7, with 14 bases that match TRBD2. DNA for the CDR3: TGTGCCAGCAGCTCCAGACTAGCGGGAGGGTTGTCCTACGAGCAGTACTTC. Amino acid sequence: CASSSRLAGGLSYEQYF.